The rows below give T cell receptor beta chains drawn from one sample of a study of blood T cell repertoires in COVID-19. The assay was immunoSEQ multiplex PCR, and TCRdb's table has in-frame clones only and misses some. This table holds about 250,000 clones, around 85% found once. What was sequenced was peripheral blood. Receptors were obtained from a woman in her fifties or sixties with active or convalescent COVID-19. The CDR3 runs from the conserved cysteine through the conserved F or W. Each record gives: clone size, J gene, V gene, D gene, CDR3 DNA, CDR3 protein. The D gene is left open where the match is weak. Where a row states a size, it is once, few, many or the class of an expanded clone; other rows omit it.

>.|TRBJ2-4|TRBV29-1|TRBD2
TGCAGCGTAGCCCTTAGCGGGTCAAACATTCAGTACTTC
CSVALSGSNIQYF
>.|TRBJ2-7|TRBV11-1|.
TGTGCCAGCAGCTCGGAGGCCGACTCCTACGAGCAGTACTTC
CASSSEADSYEQYF
>.|TRBJ1-2|TRBV7-2|.
TGTGCCAGCAGCTCCCTGTCCTTTAACTATGGCTACACCTTC
CASSSLSFNYGYTF
>few|TRBJ2-2|TRBV7-2|.
TGTGCCAGCAGCTTACCGGCGGGTCTGGCCGGGGAGCTGTTTTTT
CASSLPAGLAGELFF
>.|TRBJ2-5|TRBV10-3|TRBD2
TGTGCCATCGGGGACCTAACTAGCGGTAAAGAGACCCAGTACTTC
CAIGDLTSGKETQYF
>once|TRBJ2-5|TRBV2|.
TGTGCCAGCAGTGATGGAGCAGCGGAGACCCAGTACTTC
CASSDGAAETQYF
>.|TRBJ1-2|TRBV11-2|.
TGTGCCAGCAGCTTGTACGGGACACCCGAAGTAGGCTATGGCTACACCTTC
CASSLYGTPEVGYGYTF
>.|TRBJ1-2|TRBV6-5|.
TGTGCCAGCAGCCCCGGTCAGGGTAATTCGGGCTACACCTTC
CASSPGQGNSGYTF
>.|TRBJ2-1|TRBV2|.
TGTGCCAGCAGTGTCGTCAGGGCCAATGAGCAGTTCTTC
CASSVVRANEQFF
>many|TRBJ1-5|TRBV21-1|.
TGTGCCAGCAGCAAAGGTCGAATTTGGCAGGGTAATAGCAATCAGCCCCAGCATTTT
CASSKGRIWQGNSNQPQHF
>.|TRBJ2-1|TRBV24-1|TRBD2
TGTGCCACCAGTGAAGATACTAGCGGGTTGTACAATGAGCAGTTCTTC
CATSEDTSGLYNEQFF
>.|TRBJ2-3|TRBV19|TRBD2
TGTGCCAGTAGTGGTCGGGAGGAGCCAGATACGCAGTATTTT
CASSGREEPDTQYF